Each of the 20 T cell receptor beta chains below was sequenced from the same sample in a study of T cell responses to AZD1222 COVID-19 vaccine. The table came from immunoSEQ multiplex PCR; TCRdb's copy has only in-frame clones and leaves some out. The sample has 90,000 to 150,000 clones; around nine tenths are singletons. The sequencing used peripheral blood, collected on day 0 of AZD1222 vaccination. The receptors shown here come from an adult in good health.

The J gene is TRBJ2-7, the V gene TRBV3-1 (or the pseudogene TRBV3-2), with D perhaps matching TRBD1 or TRBD2 (5 bases each). The germline gives CDR1 LGHDT, CDR2 YNNKEL (reference sequence). V was cut by 0 bases and J by 4 bases, with 13 bases left in between. CDR3 length equals 15 residues. The CDR3 here is CASSQEGWGSYEQYF. The CDR3 nucleotides read TGTGCCAGCAGCCAAGAGGGGTGGGGGAGTTACGAGCAGTACTTC.

This chain joins TRBV21-1 and TRBJ1-5; no check of the table's D call, TRBD1, against the DNA was made. TRBV21-1 is deemed a pseudogene. This CDR3 region has 16 residues. The CDR3 DNA reads TGTGCCGGTCGCAGGCCTATAAGTGGGTTCAATCAGCCCCAGCATTTT. It yields the protein CAGRRPISGFNQPQHF.

The rearrangement links TRBV3-1 (or the pseudogene TRBV3-2) to TRBJ2-7, with 11 bases fitting TRBD2. The germline V gene encodes CDR1 LGHDT and CDR2 YNNKEL (reference sequence). The CDR3 spans 16 residues. V was clipped by 5 bases and J by 3 bases; unmatched bases: 9. DNA of the CDR3: TGTGCCAGCAGCTGGGGGGATAGCGGGAGGGACTACGAGCAGTACTTC. It codes for CASSWGDSGRDYEQYF.

This sequence joins TRBV5-1 and TRBJ2-7, with D perhaps matching TRBD2 (5 bases). V shed 1 base and J shed 0 bases, with 8 bases lying between them. In germline, CDR1 is SGHRS, CDR2 YFSETQ. This CDR3 spans 14 amino acids. CDR3 DNA sequence: TGCGCCAGCAGCTTGACGGGGAGCTCCTACGAGCAGTACTTC. Its translation: CASSLTGSSYEQYF.

The genes are TRBV11-1 and TRBJ2-1, with 7 nucleotides matching TRBD2. In germline, CDR1 is SGHAT, CDR2 FQDESV (reference sequence). The V and J ends lost 2 bases and 8 bases, in that order; junction bases with no gene match: 9. The CDR3 has 15 residues. This CDR3 is CASSLYGGSKDEQFF. CDR3 DNA sequence: TGTGCCAGCAGCTTATACGGCGGGAGTAAGGATGAGCAGTTCTTC.

V usage is TRBV7-2 and J usage is TRBJ2-1; D not certain. Germline V lookup: CDR1 SGHTA, CDR2 FQGNSA. The germline V and J ends were trimmed by 0 bases and 2 bases, with 8 bases remaining between them. The CDR3 runs 15 residues. For the CDR3, the DNA is TGTGCCAGCAGCTTAGCCGGGCGCGCCTACAATGAGCAGTTCTTC. This encodes CASSLAGRAYNEQFF.

The chain joins TRBV19 to TRBJ2-7; D ambiguous. Germline values: CDR1 LNHDA, CDR2 SQIVND (reference sequence). The CDR3 totals 13 residues. Trimming cost V 3 bases and J 4 bases, with 10 bases left between them. This chain's CDR3 is CASSIFVEYEQYF. The CDR3 DNA reads TGTGCCAGTAGTATTTTCGTCGAGTACGAGCAGTACTTC.

This clone was seen just once. The chain employs TRBV7-2 and TRBJ2-2, with D unclear. Germline V gene lookup returns CDR1 SGHTA and CDR2 FQGNSA. The ends were cut back, 1 base at V and 9 bases at J, with 9 bases in the middle. There are 13 residues in the CDR3. CDR3: CASSLGPFRELFF. In DNA, the CDR3 is TGTGCCAGCAGCTTAGGGCCGTTCCGGGAGCTGTTTTTT.

V usage is TRBV29-1 and J usage is TRBJ2-1, with 9 bases that match TRBD1. J was trimmed by 7 bases and V by 4 bases; bases with no gene match: 2. The germline CDR1 and CDR2 sequences are SQVTM and ANQGSEA. The CDR3 loop spans 12 amino acids. CDR3 bases: TGCAGCGTTGTAGGACAGGGGAATGAGCAGTTCTTC. It is translated as CSVVGQGNEQFF.

The chain recombines TRBV23-1 with TRBJ2-1; 8 positions match TRBD2. TRBV23-1 counts as an open reading frame of uncertain function. Trimming took 6 bases from V and 3 from J; bases not matched to a gene: 4. The CDR3 contains 14 residues. CDR3 amino acids: CASRKTSGYNEQFF. DNA for the CDR3: TGCGCCAGCAGGAAAACTAGCGGCTACAATGAGCAGTTCTTC.

The chain carries TRBV30 and TRBJ2-3; 13 nucleotides align to TRBD2. There are 16 residues in the CDR3. CDR1 and CDR2 from the germline V gene are GTSNPN and SVGIG (reference sequence). V was clipped by 1 base and J by 4 bases; unmatched bases: 5. DNA of the CDR3: TGTGCCTGGAGTGCACTAGCGGGAGGGCCCTCAGATACGCAGTATTTT. Residues: CAWSALAGGPSDTQYF.

The rearrangement joins TRBV3-1 (or the pseudogene TRBV3-2) to TRBJ1-5; D is ambiguous. This CDR3 has 15 residues. V was trimmed by 4 bases and J by 0 bases, leaving 10 bases between them. The germline CDR1 and CDR2 sequences are LGHDT and YNNKEL (reference sequence). CDR3 bases: TGTGCCAGCAGCCCCCAGTGGAATAGCAATCAGCCCCAGCATTTT. Its translation: CASSPQWNSNQPQHF.

Written as DNA, the CDR3 is TGTGCCAGTGAAGCTGGCAGGGTTATTCGTGAGCAGTTCTTC. It is translated as CASEAGRVIREQFF. The chain is built from TRBV7-9 and TRBJ2-1; maybe TRBD1 (5 bases). Trimming removed 9 bases from V and 9 bases from J, with 21 bases in between. Germline assignment: CDR1 SEHNR and CDR2 FQNEAQ (reference sequence). This CDR3 contains 14 residues.

This clone was seen a handful of times. The J gene is TRBJ1-6, the V gene TRBV7-2, with D possibly TRBD1 on 5 matching bases. The CDR3 consists of 13 residues. Trimming pared 4 bases from V and 10 bases from J, leaving 11 bases between. CDR1 and CDR2 (germline): SGHTA, FQGNSA. The CDR3 spells CASSSDSYSPLHF. Written as DNA, the CDR3 is TGTGCCAGCAGCTCCGACAGCTACTCACCCCTCCACTTT.

The chain uses TRBV7-9 and TRBJ1-4; D may be TRBD1 (6 bases). CDR3 size: 14 residues. Between the trimmed V and J ends, which lost 4 bases and 7 bases, there was a span of 13 bases. Germline V CDR1 and CDR2: SEHNR, FQNEAQ (reference sequence). This chain's CDR3 is CASSSRGGTEKLFF. CDR3 coding DNA: TGTGCCAGCAGCTCCCGGGGGGGCACTGAAAAACTGTTTTTT.

This clone has a single count. This chain joins TRBV18 and TRBJ2-7, with 7 nucleotides matching TRBD1. This CDR3 is 17 amino acids long. Germline values: CDR1 KGHSH, CDR2 LQKENI. Trimming at V came to 0 bases and at J to 2 bases, leaving 10 bases not matched to a gene. The CDR3, as DNA: TGTGCCAGCTCACCACCGATAGGGACAGCTATTACCTACGAGCAGTACTTC. It encodes CASSPPIGTAITYEQYF.

The gene calls are TRBV2 and TRBJ1-1, with D maybe TRBD1 (5 bases). The CDR3 has 13 amino acids. The germline V gene has CDR1 SNHLY and CDR2 FYNNEI. V was pared by 7 bases and J by 9 bases, with 18 bases between. CDR3 DNA: TGTGCCAGCATTAACCAGGGTCTGGTTCAAGCTTTCTTT. Its translation is CASINQGLVQAFF.

The V call is TRBV28, the J call TRBJ1-5; no definite D call. The CDR3 length is 15 residues. Between the trimmed V and J ends, which lost 7 bases and 7 bases, there was a span of 20 bases. CDR1 is MDHEN, CDR2 SYDVKM, per germline. CDR3 amino acids: CASTAFGRQGQPQHF. The CDR3 DNA follows: TGTGCCAGCACCGCGTTTGGCCGGCAAGGGCAGCCCCAGCATTTT. The complete variable domain, with remaining parts taken from reference TRBV28 and TRBJ1-5, reads DVKVTQSSRYLVKRTGEKVFLECVQDMDHENMFWYRQDPGLGLRLIYFSYDVKMKEKGDIPEGYSVSREKKERFSLILESASTNQTSMYLCASTAFGRQGQPQHFGDGTRLSIL.

The chain recombines TRBV11-2 with TRBJ2-1; the D gene is possibly TRBD2 (5 bases). Per the germline V gene, CDR1 is SGHAT and CDR2 is FQNNGV. V gave up 4 bases and J gave up 0 bases, with 13 bases separating them. This CDR3 comprises 16 residues. In nucleotides, the CDR3 is TGTGCCAGCAGCTCTCTAGCACCGAGCTCCTACAATGAGCAGTTCTTC. Translated: CASSSLAPSSYNEQFF.

The V gene is TRBV19, the J gene TRBJ1-5; TRBD1 agrees at 7 bases. Unmatched junction bases numbered 2, after V lost 6 bases and J lost 0 bases. From germline, CDR1 is LNHDA and CDR2 SQIVND (reference sequence). There are 14 residues in the CDR3. The CDR3 loop is CASRGQNSNQPQHF. The CDR3 region has the DNA TGTGCCAGTAGGGGACAGAATAGCAATCAGCCCCAGCATTTT. The whole variable domain, remainder taken from reference TRBV19 and TRBJ1-5, is DGGITQSPKYLFRKEGQNVTLSCEQNLNHDAMYWYRQDPGQGLRLIYYSQIVNDFQKGDIAEGYSVSREKKESFPLTVTSAQKNPTAFYLCASRGQNSNQPQHFGDGTRLSIL.